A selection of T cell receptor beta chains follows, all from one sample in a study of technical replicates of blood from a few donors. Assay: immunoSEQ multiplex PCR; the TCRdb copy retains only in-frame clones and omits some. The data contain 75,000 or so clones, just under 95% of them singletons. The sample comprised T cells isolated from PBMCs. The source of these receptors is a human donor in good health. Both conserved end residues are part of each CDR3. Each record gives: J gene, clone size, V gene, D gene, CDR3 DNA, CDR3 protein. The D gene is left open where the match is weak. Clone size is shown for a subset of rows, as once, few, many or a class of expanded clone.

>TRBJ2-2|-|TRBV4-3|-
TGCGCCAGCAGCCCCAGGATACGGAGGGCGGCTGCGAACACCGGGGAGCTGTTTTTT
CASSPRIRRAAANTGELFF
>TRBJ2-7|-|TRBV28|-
TGTGCCAGCAGCCCAGGGGCCTACGAGCAGTACTTC
CASSPGAYEQYF
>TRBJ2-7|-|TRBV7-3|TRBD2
TGTGCCAGCAGCCTACTAGCGAACTCCTACGAGCAGTACTTC
CASSLLANSYEQYF
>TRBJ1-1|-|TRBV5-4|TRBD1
TGTGCCAGCCGACGACCGGACAGGGGGGAACCTGAAGCTTTCTTT
CASRRPDRGEPEAFF
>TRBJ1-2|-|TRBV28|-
TGTGCCAGCAGGTTCGCCCTGACAGCTGGCTACACCTTC
CASRFALTAGYTF
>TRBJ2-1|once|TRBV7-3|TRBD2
TGTGCCAGCAGCTCCATAGCGGGAGCGGGGAATGAGCAGTTCTTC
CASSSIAGAGNEQFF
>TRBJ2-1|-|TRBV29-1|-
TGCAGCGTACAACCAAGGGACACCAACAATGAGCAGTTCTTC
CSVQPRDTNNEQFF
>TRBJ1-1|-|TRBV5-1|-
TGCGCCAGCAGCTTCGGCGGCGGGGACACTGAAGCTTTCTTT
CASSFGGGDTEAFF
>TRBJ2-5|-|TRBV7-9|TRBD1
TGTGCCAGCGGACAGGGGGCTGGTGGGGAGACCCAGTACTTC
CASGQGAGGETQYF
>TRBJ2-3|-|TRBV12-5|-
TGTGCTAGTGGGAGAGGTGGCACAGATACGCAGTATTTT
CASGRGGTDTQYF
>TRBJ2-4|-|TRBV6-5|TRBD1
TGTGCCAGCAGTAGGGGACAGCAAGCCAAAAACATTCAGTACTTC
CASSRGQQAKNIQYF
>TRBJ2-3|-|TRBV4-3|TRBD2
TGCGCCAGCAGCCGAGGCCTAGCGGGATTAGGCACAGATACGCAGTATTTT
CASSRGLAGLGTDTQYF
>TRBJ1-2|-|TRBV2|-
TGTGCCAGCAGTGAATCGGGGGGGGGCGCAGATAACTATGGCTACACCTTC
CASSESGGGADNYGYTF
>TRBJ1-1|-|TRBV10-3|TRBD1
TGTGCCATCAGCTTGGGACAGGCGAACACTGAAGCTTTCTTT
CAISLGQANTEAFF
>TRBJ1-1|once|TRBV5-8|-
TGTGCCAGCAGCTTGTACCAGGGCGGGAATGAAGCTTTCTTT
CASSLYQGGNEAFF
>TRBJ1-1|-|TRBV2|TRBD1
TGTGCCAGCACTTCAACCCACAGGGGGAACACTGAAGCTTTCTTT
CASTSTHRGNTEAFF